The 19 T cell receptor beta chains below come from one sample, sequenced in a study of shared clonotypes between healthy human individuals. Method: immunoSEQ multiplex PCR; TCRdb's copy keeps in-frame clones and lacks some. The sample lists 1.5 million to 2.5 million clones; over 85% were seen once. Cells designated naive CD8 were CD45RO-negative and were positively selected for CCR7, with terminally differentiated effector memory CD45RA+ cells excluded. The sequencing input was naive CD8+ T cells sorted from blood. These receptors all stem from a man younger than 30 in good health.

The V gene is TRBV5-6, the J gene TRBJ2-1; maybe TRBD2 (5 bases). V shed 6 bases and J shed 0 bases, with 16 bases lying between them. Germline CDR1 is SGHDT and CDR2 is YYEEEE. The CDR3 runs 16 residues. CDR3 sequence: CASTLKTGNSYNEQFF. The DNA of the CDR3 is TGTGCCAGCACCCTCAAAACGGGAAACTCCTACAATGAGCAGTTCTTC.

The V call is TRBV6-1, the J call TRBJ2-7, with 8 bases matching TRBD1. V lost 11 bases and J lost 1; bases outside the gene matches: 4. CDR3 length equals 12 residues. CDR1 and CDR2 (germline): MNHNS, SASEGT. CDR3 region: CAVGTGSYEQYF. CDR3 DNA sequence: TGTGCCGTTGGGACAGGATCCTACGAGCAGTACTTC.

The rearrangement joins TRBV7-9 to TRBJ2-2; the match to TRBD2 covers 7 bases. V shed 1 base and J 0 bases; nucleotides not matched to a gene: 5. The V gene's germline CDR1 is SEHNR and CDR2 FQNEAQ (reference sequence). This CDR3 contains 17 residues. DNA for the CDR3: TGTGCCAGCAGCTTAGTTGGGAGGGACTCGAACACCGGGGAGCTGTTTTTT. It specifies CASSLVGRDSNTGELFF.

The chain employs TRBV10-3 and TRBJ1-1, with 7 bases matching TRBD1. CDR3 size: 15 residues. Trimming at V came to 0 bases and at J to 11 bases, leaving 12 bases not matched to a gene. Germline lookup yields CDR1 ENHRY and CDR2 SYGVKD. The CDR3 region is CAISESTTGNIGAFF. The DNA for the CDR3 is TGTGCCATCAGTGAGTCAACGACAGGGAACATAGGGGCTTTCTTT.

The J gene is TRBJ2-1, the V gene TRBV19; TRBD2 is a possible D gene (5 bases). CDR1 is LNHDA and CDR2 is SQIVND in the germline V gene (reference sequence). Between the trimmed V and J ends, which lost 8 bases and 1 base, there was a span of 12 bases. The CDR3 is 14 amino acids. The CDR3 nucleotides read TGTGCCAGTGGGTGGTCGGGGTCCTACAATGAGCAGTTCTTC. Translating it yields CASGWSGSYNEQFF.

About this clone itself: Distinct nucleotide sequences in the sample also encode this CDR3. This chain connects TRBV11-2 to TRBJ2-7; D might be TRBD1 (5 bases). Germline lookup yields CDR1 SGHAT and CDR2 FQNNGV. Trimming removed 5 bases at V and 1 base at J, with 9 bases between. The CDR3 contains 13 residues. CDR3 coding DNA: TGTGCCAGCAGCCCAGGGCTATCCTACGAGCAGTACTTC. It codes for CASSPGLSYEQYF.

The chain's CDR3 is CASSQEPQGSYEQYF. In DNA form, the CDR3 reads TGCGCCAGCAGCCAGGAGCCCCAGGGATCCTACGAGCAGTACTTC. The chain combines TRBV4-1 with TRBJ2-7; D is possibly TRBD1 (5 bases). CDR3 length: 15 amino acids. V was clipped by 3 bases and J by 1 base, with 13 bases between them. CDR1 MGHRA and CDR2 YSYEKL come from the germline V gene.

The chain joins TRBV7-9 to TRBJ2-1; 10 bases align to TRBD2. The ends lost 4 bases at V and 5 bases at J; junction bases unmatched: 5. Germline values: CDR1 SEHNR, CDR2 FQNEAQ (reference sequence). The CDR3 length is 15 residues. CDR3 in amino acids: CASSSSGLAHNEQFF. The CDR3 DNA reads TGTGCCAGCAGCTCATCGGGACTAGCGCACAATGAGCAGTTCTTC.

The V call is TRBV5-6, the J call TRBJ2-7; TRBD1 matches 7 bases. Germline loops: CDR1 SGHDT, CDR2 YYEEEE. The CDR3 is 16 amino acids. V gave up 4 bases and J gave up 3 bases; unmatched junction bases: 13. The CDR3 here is CASSEPGQAEFYEQYF. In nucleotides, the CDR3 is TGTGCCAGCAGCGAACCCGGACAGGCTGAATTCTACGAGCAGTACTTC.

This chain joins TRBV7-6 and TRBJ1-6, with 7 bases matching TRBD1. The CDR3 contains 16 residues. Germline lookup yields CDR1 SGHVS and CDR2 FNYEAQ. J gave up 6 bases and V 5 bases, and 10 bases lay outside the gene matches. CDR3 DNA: TGTGCCAGCAGCCCAGGGGGGGAGTACTCTAATTCACCCCTCCACTTT. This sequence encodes CASSPGGEYSNSPLHF.

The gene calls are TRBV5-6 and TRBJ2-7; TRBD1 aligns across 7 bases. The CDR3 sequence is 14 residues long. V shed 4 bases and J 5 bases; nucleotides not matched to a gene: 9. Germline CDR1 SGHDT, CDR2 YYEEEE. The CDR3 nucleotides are TGTGCCAGCAGCCCAACTGACAGGGCCGACGAGCAGTACTTC. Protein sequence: CASSPTDRADEQYF.

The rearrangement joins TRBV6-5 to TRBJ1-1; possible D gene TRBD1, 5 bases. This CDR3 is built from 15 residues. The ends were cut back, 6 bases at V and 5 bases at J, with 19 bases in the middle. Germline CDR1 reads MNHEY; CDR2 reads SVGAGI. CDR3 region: CASSLDGTLGTEAFF. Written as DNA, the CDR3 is TGTGCCAGCAGCCTTGACGGGACGCTGGGGACTGAAGCTTTCTTT.

CDR3 loop: CATSRDAGENNEQFF. The CDR3 DNA sequence: TGTGCCACCAGCAGAGATGCAGGCGAGAACAATGAGCAGTTCTTC. The J gene is TRBJ2-1, the V gene TRBV15; D remains ambiguous. The CDR3 consists of 15 residues. Germline CDR1 and CDR2: LNHNV and YYDKDF (reference sequence). The germline V and J ends were trimmed by 0 bases and 5 bases, with 11 bases remaining between them. The complete variable domain, with remaining parts taken from reference TRBV15 and TRBJ2-1, reads DAMVIQNPRYQVTQFGKPVTLSCSQTLNHNVMYWYQQKSSQAPKLLFHYYDKDFNNEADTPDNFQSRRPNTSFCFLDIRSPGLGDTAMYLCATSRDAGENNEQFFGPGTRLTVL.

As DNA, the CDR3 is TGTGCCAGCAGCTTCGGACGGTCGGCGGTATACGAGCAGTACTTC. Encoded protein: CASSFGRSAVYEQYF. The chain carries TRBV5-5 and TRBJ2-7, with unresolved D. Germline V CDR1 and CDR2: SGHKS, YYEKEE (reference sequence). The CDR3 is 15 amino acids. With 2 bases removed from V and 4 bases from J, the gap between germline ends came to 16 bases. The full variable domain, completed using reference TRBV5-5 and TRBJ2-7, is DAGVTQSPTHLIKTRGQQVTLRCSPISGHKSVSWYQQVLGQGPQFIFQYYEKEERGRGNFPDRFSARQFPNYSSELNVNALLLGDSALYLCASSFGRSAVYEQYFGPGTRLTVT.

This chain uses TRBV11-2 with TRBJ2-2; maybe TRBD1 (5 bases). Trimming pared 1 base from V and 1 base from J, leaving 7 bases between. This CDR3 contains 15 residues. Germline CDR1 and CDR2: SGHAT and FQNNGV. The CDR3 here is CASSLGQMNTGELFF. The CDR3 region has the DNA TGTGCCAGCAGCTTAGGACAGATGAACACCGGGGAGCTGTTTTTT.

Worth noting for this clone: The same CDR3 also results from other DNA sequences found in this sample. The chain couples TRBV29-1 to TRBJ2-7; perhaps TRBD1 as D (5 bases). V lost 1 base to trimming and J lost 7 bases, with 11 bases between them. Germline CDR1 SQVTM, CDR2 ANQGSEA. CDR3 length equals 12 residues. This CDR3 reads CSVEGTGPEQYF. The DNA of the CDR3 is TGCAGCGTTGAAGGAACAGGTCCGGAGCAGTACTTC.

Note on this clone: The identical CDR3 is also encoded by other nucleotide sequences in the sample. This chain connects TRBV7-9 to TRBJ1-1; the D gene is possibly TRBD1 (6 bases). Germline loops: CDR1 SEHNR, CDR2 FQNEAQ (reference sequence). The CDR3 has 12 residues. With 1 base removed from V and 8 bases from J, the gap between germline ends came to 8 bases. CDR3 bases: TGTGCCAGCAGCTTAGGGACAGAGGAAGCTTTCTTT. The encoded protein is CASSLGTEEAFF.

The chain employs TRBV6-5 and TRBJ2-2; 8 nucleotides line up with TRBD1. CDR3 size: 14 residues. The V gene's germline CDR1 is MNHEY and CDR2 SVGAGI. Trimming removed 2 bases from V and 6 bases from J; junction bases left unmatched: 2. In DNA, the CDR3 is TGTGCCAGCAGTTACGGGGACAGGTCCGGGGAGCTGTTTTTT. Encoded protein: CASSYGDRSGELFF.

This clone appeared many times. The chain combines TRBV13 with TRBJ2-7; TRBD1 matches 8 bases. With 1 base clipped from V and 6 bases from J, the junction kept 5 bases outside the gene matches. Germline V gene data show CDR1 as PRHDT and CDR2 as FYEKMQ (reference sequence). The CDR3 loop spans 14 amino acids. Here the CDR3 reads CASSLEGRGPEQYF. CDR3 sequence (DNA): TGTGCCAGCAGCTTAGAAGGCAGGGGGCCCGAGCAGTACTTC. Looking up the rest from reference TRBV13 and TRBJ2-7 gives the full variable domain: AAGVIQSPRHLIKEKRETATLKCYPIPRHDTVYWYQQGPGQDPQFLISFYEKMQSDKGSIPDRFSAQQFSDYHSELNMSSLELGDSALYFCASSLEGRGPEQYFGPGTRLTVT.